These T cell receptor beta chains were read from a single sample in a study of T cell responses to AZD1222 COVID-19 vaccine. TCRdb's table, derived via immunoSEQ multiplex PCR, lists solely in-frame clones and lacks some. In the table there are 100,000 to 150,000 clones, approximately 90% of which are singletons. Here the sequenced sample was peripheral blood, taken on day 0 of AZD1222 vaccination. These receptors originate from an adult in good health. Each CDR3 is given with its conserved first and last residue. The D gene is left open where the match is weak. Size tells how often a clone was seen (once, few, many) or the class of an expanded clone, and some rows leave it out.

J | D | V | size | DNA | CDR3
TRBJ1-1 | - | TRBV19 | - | TGTGCCAGTAGTTATGACATTGAAGCTTTCTTT | CASSYDIEAFF
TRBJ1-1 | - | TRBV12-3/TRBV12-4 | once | TGTGCCACCGCGTTAAGGGGTAACACTGAAGCTTTCTTT | CATALRGNTEAFF
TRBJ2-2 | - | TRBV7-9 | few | TGTGCCCGCGCCGGGCCTAACACCGGGGAGCTGTTTTTT | CARAGPNTGELFF
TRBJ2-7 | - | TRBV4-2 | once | TGTGCCAGCAGCCAAGAGGAGGTGAGCTCCTACGAGCAGTACTTC | CASSQEEVSSYEQYF
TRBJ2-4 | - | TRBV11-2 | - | TGTGCCAGCAGCTTAGGCGGACAGAACATTCAGTACTTC | CASSLGGQNIQYF
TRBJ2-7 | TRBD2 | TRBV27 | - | TGTGCCAGCCGACTAGCGGGAGAGTACGAGCAGTACTTC | CASRLAGEYEQYF
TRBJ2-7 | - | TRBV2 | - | TGTGCCAGCAGTGTTCAGGGCAACGAGCAGTACTTC | CASSVQGNEQYF
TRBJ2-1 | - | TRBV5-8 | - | TGTGCCAGCAGCTCGCCGGGTTTAGGGGGAATAAATGAGCAGTTCTTC | CASSSPGLGGINEQFF
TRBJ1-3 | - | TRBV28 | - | TGTGCCAGCAGTTCCCCACAGGGAGCTGGAAACACCATATATTTT | CASSSPQGAGNTIYF
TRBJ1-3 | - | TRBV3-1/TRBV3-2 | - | TGTGCCAGCAGCCAAGAAACGGCGAACACCATATATTTT | CASSQETANTIYF
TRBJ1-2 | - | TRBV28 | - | TGTGCCAGCAGTTTGGTGGCCGGAAGTCTCGGCTACACCTTC | CASSLVAGSLGYTF
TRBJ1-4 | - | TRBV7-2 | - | TGTGCCAGCAGCGCCTCCCCAGGCAGGGGTGAAAAACTGTTTTTT | CASSASPGRGEKLFF
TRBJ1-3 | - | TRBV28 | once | TGTGCCAGCAGTGTGAGCTCTGGAAACACCATATATTTT | CASSVSSGNTIYF
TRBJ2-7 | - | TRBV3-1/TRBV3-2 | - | TGTGCCAGCAGCCAACGGACAGTCCCCGAGCAGTACTTC | CASSQRTVPEQYF
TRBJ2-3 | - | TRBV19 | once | TGTGCCAGTAGTACGGGGTTAGGGTCCACAGATACGCAGTATTTT | CASSTGLGSTDTQYF
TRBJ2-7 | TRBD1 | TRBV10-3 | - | TGTGCCATCAGTGAGTCCGACAGGGGTTCCTCCTACGAGCAGTACTTC | CAISESDRGSSYEQYF
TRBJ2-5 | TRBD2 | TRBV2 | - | TGTGCCAGCAGTGCTAGCGGGAGTGCGGAGACCCAGTACTTC | CASSASGSAETQYF
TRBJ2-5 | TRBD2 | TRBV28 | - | TGTGCCAGCTTAGCGGGAGGAGGGGAGACCCAGTACTTC | CASLAGGGETQYF
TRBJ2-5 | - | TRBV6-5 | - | TGTGCCAGCAGTTACACGGGAGAGACCCAGTACTTC | CASSYTGETQYF
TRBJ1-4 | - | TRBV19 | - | TGTGCCAGTAGTCGTAGGGATGGACCTAATGAAAAACTGTTTTTT | CASSRRDGPNEKLFF
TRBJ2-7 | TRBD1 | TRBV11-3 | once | TGTGCCAGCAGCCGGACAGGTCTCTCCTACGAGCAGTACTTC | CASSRTGLSYEQYF
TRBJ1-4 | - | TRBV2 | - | TGTGCCAGCAGTGTTCGGGGGACAACTAATGAAAAACTGTTTTTT | CASSVRGTTNEKLFF
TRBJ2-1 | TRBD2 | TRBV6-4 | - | TGTGCCAGCACTACCCGGTCCCCTGGGACTAGCCGATTCAATGAGCAGTTCTTC | CASTTRSPGTSRFNEQFF
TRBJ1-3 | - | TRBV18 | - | TGTGCCAGCTCACCGGGTCGGAACTCTGGAAACACCATATATTTT | CASSPGRNSGNTIYF
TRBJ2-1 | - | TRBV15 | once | TGTGCCACCAGCAGAGGACTAGATCTCTACAATGAGCAGTTCTTC | CATSRGLDLYNEQFF
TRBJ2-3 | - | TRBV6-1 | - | TGTGCCAGCAGTGAGGTCGGCTATACGCAGTATTTT | CASSEVGYTQYF
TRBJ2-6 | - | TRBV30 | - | TGTGCCCAACTCAATTCTGGGGCCAACGTCCTGACTTTC | CAQLNSGANVLTF
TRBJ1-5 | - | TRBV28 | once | TGTGCCAGCAGTTTACTTGACAGGAGCAATCAGCCCCAGCATTTT | CASSLLDRSNQPQHF
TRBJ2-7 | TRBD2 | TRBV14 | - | TGTGCCAGCAGCCGACTAGCGGAATACGAGCAGTACTTC | CASSRLAEYEQYF
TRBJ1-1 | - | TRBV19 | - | TGTGCCAGTAGTATGTTAGGGCTCTCTGAAGCTTTCTTT | CASSMLGLSEAFF
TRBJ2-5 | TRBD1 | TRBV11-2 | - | TGTGCCAGCAGCCCGCAGATCGGGACAGGGGTAGAGACCCAGTACTTC | CASSPQIGTGVETQYF
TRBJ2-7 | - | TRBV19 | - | TGTGCCAGTAGTCTCCTCGGGCAAGGGTTCTACGAGCAGTACTTC | CASSLLGQGFYEQYF
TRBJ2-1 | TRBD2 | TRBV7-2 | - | TGTGCCAGCAGCTCCGGGACTAGCCGAAATGAGCAGTTCTTC | CASSSGTSRNEQFF
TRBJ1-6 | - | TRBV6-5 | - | TGTGCCTCGGCGGGGAGCTCCTATAATTCACCCCTCCACTTT | CASAGSSYNSPLHF
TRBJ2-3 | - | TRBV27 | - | TGTGCCAGCATGCCGGGGGCCTTCACAGATACGCAGTATTTT | CASMPGAFTDTQYF
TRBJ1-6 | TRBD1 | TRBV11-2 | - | TGTGCCAGCAGCCTCACAGGGGGCAACAATTCACCCCTCCACTTT | CASSLTGGNNSPLHF
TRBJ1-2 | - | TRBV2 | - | TGTGCCAGCAAGGTGTACTCTAACTATGGCTACACCTTC | CASKVYSNYGYTF
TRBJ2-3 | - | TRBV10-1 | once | TGCGCCAGCAGTGAGAATTGGGCAGATACGCAGTATTTT | CASSENWADTQYF
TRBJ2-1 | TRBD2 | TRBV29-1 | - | TGCAGCGCCCCTGGACTAGCGGGAGTGGGAGAGCAGTTCTTC | CSAPGLAGVGEQFF
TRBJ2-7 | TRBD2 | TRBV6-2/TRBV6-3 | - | TGTGCCAGCAGTTACGGGCTAGCGGGAGCCTCCGAGCAGTACTTC | CASSYGLAGASEQYF
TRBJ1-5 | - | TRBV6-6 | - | TGTGCCAGCAGCCGTGAGCTCAATCAGCCCCAGCATTTT | CASSRELNQPQHF
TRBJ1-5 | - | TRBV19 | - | TGTGCCAGTAGTAAGGGTATCGGGCCGGGAGCGGGCAATCAGCCCCAGCATTTT | CASSKGIGPGAGNQPQHF
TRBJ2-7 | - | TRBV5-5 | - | TGTGCCAGCAGCCGACCCGGGACGTTTAGCTCCTACGAGCAGTACTTC | CASSRPGTFSSYEQYF
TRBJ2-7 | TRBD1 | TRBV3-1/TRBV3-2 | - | TGTGCCAGCAGCCAAGGAGGACAGGCCTACGAGCAGTACTTC | CASSQGGQAYEQYF
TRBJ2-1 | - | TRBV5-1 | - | TGCGCCAGCAGCTTTGCGTCTAGCGTCGGCTCCTACAATGAGCAGTTCTTC | CASSFASSVGSYNEQFF
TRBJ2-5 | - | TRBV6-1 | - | TGTGCCAGCAGTGAAGAGGCGGGGTGGTCGTCATCTCTCGAGACCCAGTACTTC | CASSEEAGWSSSLETQYF